A single TCR beta chain is shown here with its context. Every single donor gave one heparinised blood draw, and these averaged approximately 100 mL. This sample was included in a study of beta chain features in type 1 diabetes. Study-level information: Age, gender and cell yields were alike across patients and healthy donors. Investigators examined more than 90 million sorted cells across all samples.

Germline V CDR1 and CDR2: SQVTM, ANQGSEA. Between the trimmed V and J ends, which lost 0 bases and 3 bases, there was a span of 3 bases. This CDR3 region has 12 residues. The study reverse transcribed the entire isolated RNA, so it sequenced expressed TCRB transcripts. Method: immunoSEQ multiplex PCR; TCRdb's copy keeps in-frame clones and lacks some. The data contain 450,000 to 550,000 clones, 30% of them singletons. The sequence derives from a young man in good health. The chain has TRBV29-1 and TRBJ1-3; D not resolved. The sequenced sample was naive CD4+ T cells from blood. The CDR3 spells CSVEDGGNTIYF. The CDR3 region has the DNA TGCAGCGTTGAAGACGGTGGAAACACCATATATTTT.